This T cell receptor (beta chain) stems from a study of CD8 T cells in ankylosing spondylitis. TCRdb re-called the 5' RACE reads with MiXCR, one entry per CDR3 protein. The sample consists of 340,000 or so distinct CDR3 sequences, approximately 15% of them appearing once. This clonotype was counted only a few times. V lost 5 bases and J lost 2; bases outside the gene matches: 10. CDR1 is SEHNR and CDR2 is FQNEAQ in the germline V gene (reference sequence). The CDR3 consists of 16 residues. The sequenced sample consisted of blood, either unsorted or a sorted T cell fraction (not recorded which). The clonotype was recovered from a male donor with ankylosing spondylitis or in good health (not recorded which). The chain combines TRBV7-9 with TRBJ1-2; the match to TRBD1 covers 8 bases. CDR3 in DNA: TGTGCCAGCAGCCGCGGGACAGGTAGTTTGAACTATGGCTACACCTTC. Residues: CASSRGTGSLNYGYTF.